This entry is about one T cell receptor beta chain. Its antigen is unknown. Being one base from a much bigger clone, this may be a read error. These data originate in a study of tumor and adjacent non-tumor tissue in lung cancer. At the level of the study: On average, productive TCRbeta reads reached about 4.17 million per sample. General study results and limits: Tumor TCR diversity, when higher, was linked to shorter survival. In normal lung, the top 100 clones were significantly more dominant than in tumor.

This CDR3 spans 13 amino acids. The V gene's germline CDR1 is DFQATT and CDR2 SNEGSKA (reference sequence). No cell sorting was done before RNA was extracted from the tissue. The library came from three nested PCR rounds adapted from ARM-PCR protocols. TCRdb processed the multiplex PCR reads anew with MiXCR; each CDR3 protein has one entry. This table has 120,000 or so distinct CDR3 sequences, 66% appearing once. The genes are TRBV20-1 and TRBJ1-4; TRBD1 might be the D (6 bases). The sequenced sample consisted of lung tumor tissue. The source is a man aged 30 to 39 with non-small cell lung cancer. The CDR3 nucleotides read TGCAATGCTAGTGGGGGGCGTCGTGAAAAACTGTTTTTT. This codes for CNASGGRREKLFF.